The text below deals with one T cell receptor beta chain. The data belong to a study of blood T cell dynamics during melanoma immunotherapy. At the level of the study: Standard first-line treatment here was pembrolizumab or nivolumab plus ipilimumab in metastatic melanoma.

Every bulk PBMC sample received the same 350 ng of DNA. Measured with immunoSEQ multiplex PCR; TCRdb has only the in-frame clones, and not every one. The table has approximately 17,000 clones, roughly nine tenths seen once; the top ten hold around 1.7%. This sample's time point: pre-treatment baseline. V lost 0 bases to trimming and J lost 3 bases; unmatched junction nucleotides: 11. The CDR3 spans 19 residues. CDR1 and CDR2 from the germline V gene are LGHNA and YNFKEQ. Material: blood, obtained from a patient treated with checkpoint blockade. The TCR originated in a human donor with melanoma. The V and J genes are TRBV4-2 and TRBJ2-3; 11 bases are shared with TRBD2. The CDR3 DNA follows: TGTGCCAGCAGCCAAGATACGGGGACTAGCGGAAAGAGGACAGATACGCAGTATTTT. Amino acid sequence: CASSQDTGTSGKRTDTQYF.